One sample yielded the 11 T cell receptor beta chains listed below, sequenced in a study of blood T cell repertoires in COVID-19. The repertoire was sequenced with immunoSEQ multiplex PCR; TCRdb's copy has only in-frame clones and lacks some. Here the sample spans 200,000 or so clones, 80% to 90% being singletons. Source material: PBMCs or T cells enriched from blood (not recorded which). The receptor source for this set is a woman between 50 and 59 years old who had been exposed to COVID-19.

The chain joins TRBV18 to TRBJ1-3, with D perhaps matching TRBD1 (6 bases). V dropped 1 base and J dropped 1 base, with 14 bases sitting between them. CDR3 size: 17 residues. Germline assignment: CDR1 KGHSH and CDR2 LQKENI. The CDR3 region is CASSPQSAGTSGNTIYF. The CDR3 DNA follows: TGTGCCAGCTCACCACAATCGGCCGGGACATCTGGAAACACCATATATTTT.

The chain recombines TRBV7-2 with TRBJ1-5, with D possibly matching TRBD1 (5 bases). The CDR3 is 15 amino acids. V was trimmed by 1 base and J by 7 bases, leaving 14 bases between them. Germline lookup yields CDR1 SGHTA and CDR2 FQGNSA. The chain's CDR3 is CASSLGGFGGQPQHF. The CDR3 DNA reads as TGTGCCAGCAGCTTAGGGGGGTTTGGGGGGCAGCCCCAGCATTTT.

The CDR3 coding sequence is TGTGCCAGTAGTGGGTGGACAGGGGCAACCTACGAGCAGTACTTC. This translates into CASSGWTGATYEQYF. The gene calls are TRBV19 and TRBJ2-7; TRBD1 agrees at 9 bases. J was trimmed by 2 bases and V by 5 bases; bases with no gene match: 7. Germline V gene data show CDR1 as LNHDA and CDR2 as SQIVND (reference sequence). The CDR3 covers 15 residues.

This chain links TRBV4-1 with TRBJ1-1; tentative D call: TRBD1 (6 bases). CDR1 MGHRA and CDR2 YSYEKL come from the germline V gene. The CDR3 loop spans 13 amino acids. V lost 1 base, J lost 10 bases, and 13 bases lay in between. The CDR3 region is CASSQVAGAGAFF. CDR3 DNA sequence: TGCGCCAGCAGCCAAGTCGCAGGGGCCGGAGCTTTCTTT.

The gene calls are TRBV2 and TRBJ1-1; TRBD1 matches 8 bases. V lost 7 bases and J lost 10; bases outside the gene matches: 5. CDR1 and CDR2 (germline): SNHLY, FYNNEI. The CDR3 totals 11 residues. In nucleotides, the CDR3 is TGTGCCAGCACCACAGGGGGAACAGCTTTCTTT. This encodes CASTTGGTAFF.

This chain connects TRBV11-2 to TRBJ1-3; D is unresolved. The CDR3 extends over 17 amino acids. From germline, CDR1 is SGHAT and CDR2 FQNNGV. V shed 3 bases and J shed 2 bases, with 17 bases lying between them. CDR3 region: CASSLQVRRGTGNTIYF. In DNA, the CDR3 is TGTGCCAGCAGCTTGCAGGTACGGCGGGGAACTGGAAACACCATATATTTT.

J is TRBJ1-3 and V is TRBV11-2; D unresolved. V lost 5 bases, J lost 0 bases, and 5 bases lay in between. Germline assignment: CDR1 SGHAT and CDR2 FQNNGV. This CDR3 is 13 amino acids long. CDR3 nucleotide sequence: TGTGCCAGCAGCGGGAGCTCTGGAAACACCATATATTTT. This codes for CASSGSSGNTIYF.

This chain connects TRBV2 to TRBJ1-4; the match to TRBD1 covers 7 bases. Germline V gives CDR1 SNHLY, CDR2 FYNNEI. V lost 4 bases to trimming and J lost 8 bases; unmatched junction nucleotides: 7. The CDR3 sequence is 14 residues long. This CDR3 reads CASSGQGFKEKLFF. As DNA, the CDR3 is TGTGCCAGCAGTGGACAGGGATTCAAGGAAAAACTGTTTTTT.

This chain links TRBV6-5 with TRBJ2-3; maybe TRBD1 (6 bases). Germline V lookup: CDR1 MNHEY, CDR2 SVGAGI. Trimming took 6 bases from V and 2 from J, leaving 12 bases between them. This CDR3 spans 14 amino acids. CDR3 coding DNA: TGTGCCAGCAGGGGGGCAGGGTTCACAGATACGCAGTATTTT. Translating gives CASRGAGFTDTQYF.

This chain joins TRBV5-1 and TRBJ1-1, with D possibly TRBD1 on 6 matching bases. The germline CDR1 and CDR2 sequences are SGHRS and YFSETQ. Trimming removed 5 bases at V and 0 bases at J, with 8 bases between. The CDR3 runs to 13 residues. CDR3 amino acids: CASSPGVNTEAFF. The CDR3 bases are TGCGCCAGCAGTCCAGGGGTGAACACTGAAGCTTTCTTT.

J is TRBJ1-2 and V is TRBV6-5; 8 bases line up with TRBD1. After removal of 4 bases from V and 8 bases from J, the junction contained 6 bases not matched to a gene. Per germline, CDR1 MNHEY and CDR2 SVGAGI. The CDR3 spans 13 residues. CDR3 DNA: TGTGCCAGCAGTTCGGCAGGGGGCTACGGCTACACCTTC. It translates to CASSSAGGYGYTF.